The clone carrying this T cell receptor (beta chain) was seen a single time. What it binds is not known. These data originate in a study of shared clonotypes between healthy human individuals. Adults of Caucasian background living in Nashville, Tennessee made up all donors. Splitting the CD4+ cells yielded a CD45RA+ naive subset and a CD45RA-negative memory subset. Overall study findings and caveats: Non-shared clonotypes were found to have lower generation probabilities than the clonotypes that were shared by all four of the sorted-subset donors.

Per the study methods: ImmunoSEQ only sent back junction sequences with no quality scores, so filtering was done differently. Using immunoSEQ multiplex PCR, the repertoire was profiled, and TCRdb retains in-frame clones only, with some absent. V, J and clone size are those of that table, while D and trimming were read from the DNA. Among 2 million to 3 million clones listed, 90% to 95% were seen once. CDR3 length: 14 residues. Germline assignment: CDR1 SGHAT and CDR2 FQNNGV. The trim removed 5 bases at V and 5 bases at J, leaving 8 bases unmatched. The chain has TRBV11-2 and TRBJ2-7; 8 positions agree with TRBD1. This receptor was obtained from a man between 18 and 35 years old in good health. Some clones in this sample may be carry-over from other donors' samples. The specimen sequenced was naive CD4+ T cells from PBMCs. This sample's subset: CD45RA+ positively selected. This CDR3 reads CASSPTTGAHEQYF. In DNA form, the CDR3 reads TGTGCCAGCAGCCCTACGACAGGGGCACACGAGCAGTACTTC.